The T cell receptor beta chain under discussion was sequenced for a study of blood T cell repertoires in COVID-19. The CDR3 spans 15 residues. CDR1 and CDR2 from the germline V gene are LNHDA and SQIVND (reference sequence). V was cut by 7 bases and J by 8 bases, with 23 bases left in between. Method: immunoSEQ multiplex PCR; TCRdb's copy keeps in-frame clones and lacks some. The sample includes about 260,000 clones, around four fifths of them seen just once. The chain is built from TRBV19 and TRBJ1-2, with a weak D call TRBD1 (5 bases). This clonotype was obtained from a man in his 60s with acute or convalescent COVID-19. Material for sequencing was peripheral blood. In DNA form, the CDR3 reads TGTGCCAGTACCCCCGACACTCAGGGCCCGCGGGGCTACACCTTC. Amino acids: CASTPDTQGPRGYTF.